The 5 T cell receptor beta chains below all came from one sample that was sequenced in a study of T-cell reconstitution after alpha-beta-depleted transplantation in children. Preparation of the TCRbeta library used unique molecular identifiers. Each CDR3 protein is one row after TCRdb ran MiXCR on the PCR reads. The table records 610,000 or so distinct CDR3 sequences, 25% to 30% of them present only once. The source was PBMCs, collected before TCRalphabeta/CD19-depleted stem cell transplant. The receptors come from a boy younger than two with Wiskott-Aldrich syndrome, due to receive a stem cell transplant.

This clonotype showed up just a few times. The V call is TRBV28, the J call TRBJ2-5; D is uncertain. Trimming pared 3 bases from V and 2 bases from J, leaving 13 bases between. The V gene's germline CDR1 is MDHEN and CDR2 SYDVKM. The CDR3 runs 15 residues. The CDR3: CASSFQDLTQETQYF. CDR3 nucleotides: TGTGCCAGCAGTTTCCAAGATCTTACACAAGAGACCCAGTACTTC.

This clonotype was detected ten times or more. J is TRBJ2-5 and V is TRBV20-1; tentatively, D is TRBD2 (5 bases). CDR3 size: 16 residues. Germline loops: CDR1 DFQATT, CDR2 SNEGSKA (reference sequence). V lost 3 bases and J 8 bases, leaving 25 bases between the germline ends. This CDR3 reads CSASEPLGHSRRTQYF. For the CDR3, the DNA is TGCAGTGCTAGCGAACCACTAGGGCACTCCAGGCGAACCCAGTACTTC.

This clonotype was found a few times. V usage is TRBV2 and J usage is TRBJ2-4; 8 bases match TRBD1. V shed 0 bases and J 4 bases; nucleotides not matched to a gene: 5. This CDR3 contains 16 residues. Germline lookup yields CDR1 SNHLY and CDR2 FYNNEI. CDR3 coding DNA: TGTGCCAGCAGTGAAGCTTCGGGACAGGTGAAAAACATTCAGTACTTC. This gives the protein CASSEASGQVKNIQYF.

This sequence joins TRBV10-3 and TRBJ2-3, with TRBD2 identical over 10 bases. This CDR3 has 15 amino acids. J gave up 0 bases and V 3 bases, and 0 bases lay outside the gene matches. Germline assignment: CDR1 ENHRY and CDR2 SYGVKD. The chain's CDR3 is CAISELAGSTDTQYF. The CDR3 coding sequence is TGTGCCATCAGTGAACTAGCGGGGAGCACAGATACGCAGTATTTT.

The chain is built from TRBV10-3 and TRBJ2-5; TRBD1 matches at 10 bases. J lost 6 bases, V lost 2 bases, and 21 bases had no gene match. Germline values: CDR1 ENHRY, CDR2 SYGVKD. The CDR3 has 20 residues. The CDR3 DNA sequence: TGTGCCATCAGTGAGAGGCGACCCGGGACAGGGGAGCCCTCGGAACAGACCCAGTACTTC. Amino acids: CAISERRPGTGEPSEQTQYF.